This is a list of T cell receptor beta chains from one sample in a study of metastatic and nonmetastatic thyroid tumors. TCRdb re-called the PCR reads via MiXCR. The sample holds 43,000 or so clones, 15% to 20% seen once. The sample comprised blood. These receptors all come from a female donor with papillary thyroid cancer or a benign thyroid nodule (not recorded which). Some clones in this sample may be carry-over from other donors' samples. Both conserved end residues are part of each CDR3. The order of the fields is D gene, clone size, J gene, V gene, CDR3 protein, CDR3 DNA. A D gene is named only where the DNA matches it firmly. Clone size is given for some rows only: seen once, a few or many times, or a class if the clone is expanded.

>TRBD2|once|TRBJ2-5|TRBV24-1
CATSDLGTSGGIPETQYF
TGTGCCACCAGTGACCTCGGGACTAGCGGGGGCATACCAGAGACCCAGTACTTC
>TRBD2|NA|TRBJ2-7|TRBV20-1
CSARWRGATHEQYF
TGCAGTGCTAGATGGCGGGGGGCTACCCACGAGCAGTACTTC
>TRBD1|many|TRBJ1-1|TRBV10-1
CASSGTGEGRGTEAFF
TGCGCCAGCAGTGGGACAGGGGAAGGGAGAGGGACTGAAGCTTTCTTT
>TRBD1|many|TRBJ1-2|TRBV28
CASSWPGQGKGYTF
TGTGCCAGCAGTTGGCCGGGACAGGGGAAAGGCTACACCTTC
>TRBD2|NA|TRBJ2-7|TRBV20-1
CSASFTSGLSYEQYF
TGCAGTGCTAGCTTTACTAGCGGACTCTCCTACGAGCAGTACTTC
>NA|NA|TRBJ2-7|TRBV7-2
CASSLARGAYEQYF
TGTGCCAGCAGCTTAGCCCGGGGAGCCTACGAGCAGTACTTC
>NA|NA|TRBJ2-7|TRBV28
CPSRPLSNEQYF
TGTCCCAGCAGACCCCTGTCCAACGAGCAGTACTTC
>NA|many|TRBJ1-4|TRBV4-1
CASSARSATNEKLFF
TGCGCCAGCAGCGCCCGCAGCGCAACTAATGAAAAACTGTTTTTT
>NA|medium-sized|TRBJ1-2|TRBV6-1
CASSRGGIAGYGYTF
TGTGCCAGCAGTCGGGGGGGGATTGCGGGCTATGGCTACACCTTC
>NA|NA|TRBJ1-1|TRBV11-2
CASSSAWGKAFF
TGTGCCAGCAGCTCTGCGTGGGGGAAAGCTTTCTTT
>NA|many|TRBJ1-1|TRBV3-1
CASSQVFGGQEAFF
TGTGCCAGCAGCCAAGTATTTGGGGGGCAAGAGGCTTTCTTT
>NA|NA|TRBJ1-1|TRBV20-1
CSARRGRDTEAFF
TGCAGTGCCAGACGAGGCAGGGACACTGAAGCTTTCTTT
>TRBD2|many|TRBJ2-1|TRBV28
CASSLRLAGGPILF
TGTGCCAGCAGTTTAAGACTAGCGGGAGGGCCGATCCTCTTC
>TRBD1|many|TRBJ2-3|TRBV27
CASSLPGQGIDTQYF
TGTGCCAGCAGTTTACCGGGACAGGGGATAGATACGCAGTATTTT
>TRBD2|NA|TRBJ2-1|TRBV2
CASSARGGSPSNEQFF
TGTGCCAGCAGTGCCAGAGGCGGGAGTCCCAGTAATGAGCAGTTCTTC
>TRBD2|many|TRBJ2-1|TRBV10-2
CASTLAGGYNEQFF
TGCGCCAGCACCCTAGCGGGAGGCTACAATGAGCAGTTCTTC
>TRBD1|many|TRBJ2-5|TRBV14
CASSRWTGGEETQYF
TGTGCCAGCAGCCGCTGGACAGGGGGCGAGGAGACCCAGTACTTC
>TRBD1|NA|TRBJ2-2|TRBV20-1
CSAAQGANTGELFF
TGCAGTGCTGCACAGGGGGCGAACACCGGGGAGCTGTTTTTT
>TRBD1|many|TRBJ1-2|TRBV18
CASSTTQGTSYGYTF
TGTGCCAGCTCAACAACACAGGGGACAAGCTATGGCTACACCTTC
>NA|many|TRBJ1-2|TRBV6-1
CASRKMGDTYGYTF
TGTGCCAGCAGGAAAATGGGAGATACCTATGGCTACACCTTC
>NA|few|TRBJ1-4|TRBV10-2
CASSEGIRGEKLFF
TGCGCCAGCAGTGAGGGAATAAGGGGTGAAAAACTGTTTTTT
>NA|many|TRBJ2-3|TRBV27
CASSPAGTPGLGDTQYF
TGTGCCAGCAGTCCTGCAGGGACTCCCGGGCTTGGAGATACGCAGTATTTT
>NA|NA|TRBJ2-3|TRBV19
CASSGVAVYTDTQYF
TGTGCCAGTAGTGGGGTAGCGGTCTACACAGATACGCAGTATTTT
>NA|many|TRBJ2-7|TRBV7-2
CASSTPWGSYF
TGTGCCAGCAGCACCCCCTGGGGCAGTTACTTC
>NA|many|TRBJ2-1|TRBV4-2
CASSLERYNEQFF
TGTGCCAGCAGCCTGGAGCGGTACAATGAGCAGTTCTTC
>NA|few|TRBJ2-7|TRBV28
CASSALGGSYEQYF
TGTGCCAGCAGTGCACTCGGGGGAAGCTACGAGCAGTACTTC
>NA|many|TRBJ2-2|TRBV11-3
CASSFLTRGGELFF
TGTGCCAGCAGCTTCCTTACTCGCGGCGGGGAGCTGTTTTTT
>NA|NA|TRBJ2-1|TRBV11-2
CASSLGCSGYNEQFF
TGTGCCAGCAGCCTAGGGTGCTCAGGCTACAATGAGCAGTTCTTC
>NA|many|TRBJ2-6|TRBV7-9
CASSFLGAGANVLTF
TGTGCCAGCAGCTTTCTGGGGGCTGGGGCCAACGTCCTGACTTTC
>TRBD1|NA|TRBJ1-2|TRBV6-4
CASSDSTGDGYTF
TGTGCCAGCAGTGACTCGACAGGGGATGGCTACACCTTC
>NA|NA|TRBJ2-5|TRBV24-1
CATSDTDSQETQYF
TGTGCCACCAGTGACACCGACAGCCAAGAGACCCAGTACTTC
>TRBD1|few|TRBJ1-4|TRBV2
CASSTDRAYGEKLFF
TGTGCCAGCAGTACCGACAGGGCCTATGGTGAAAAACTGTTTTTT
>TRBD2|NA|TRBJ2-7|TRBV30
CAWSILGTSGNQVQYF
TGTGCCTGGAGTATACTCGGGACTAGCGGGAATCAGGTGCAGTACTTC
>NA|NA|TRBJ1-1|TRBV5-1
CASSPNGGAGTEAFF
TGCGCCAGCAGCCCGAACGGGGGGGCTGGCACTGAAGCTTTCTTT
>TRBD2|NA|TRBJ2-1|TRBV7-3
CASSQKGGLAGANEQFF
TGTGCCAGCAGCCAAAAGGGTGGATTAGCGGGGGCCAATGAGCAGTTCTTC
>TRBD1|NA|TRBJ1-2|TRBV5-1
CASSQGANGYTF
TGCGCCAGCAGTCAGGGGGCAAATGGCTACACCTTC
>NA|NA|TRBJ1-5|TRBV4-1
CASSQDDGGGQPQHF
TGCGCCAGCAGCCAAGATGATGGGGGAGGTCAGCCCCAGCATTTT
>NA|medium-sized|TRBJ2-7|TRBV27
CASSRPSYEQYF
TGTGCCAGCAGTCGCCCCTCCTACGAGCAGTACTTC
>TRBD1|NA|TRBJ1-2|TRBV6-1
CASTQGAGVYGYTF
TGTGCCAGCACCCAGGGGGCGGGTGTGTATGGCTACACCTTC
>NA|many|TRBJ1-5|TRBV12-3/TRBV12-4
CASSFIGPPNQPQHF
TGTGCCAGCAGTTTCATCGGACCCCCCAATCAGCCCCAGCATTTT
>NA|many|TRBJ2-7|TRBV18
CASSPRQVTYEQYF
TGTGCCAGCTCACCCCGACAGGTTACCTACGAGCAGTACTTC
>TRBD2|NA|TRBJ2-1|TRBV29-1
CSVEDPGLVEYNEQFF
TGCAGCGTTGAAGATCCCGGACTAGTTGAATACAATGAGCAGTTCTTC
>NA|few|TRBJ2-5|TRBV24-1
CATSEQGETQYF
TGTGCCACCAGTGAGCAGGGGGAGACCCAGTACTTC
>TRBD1|many|TRBJ1-4|TRBV9
CASSVDLQGAEKLFF
TGTGCCAGCAGCGTAGATTTACAGGGGGCTGAAAAACTGTTTTTT
>NA|many|TRBJ1-5|TRBV27
CASSLTGLQPQHF
TGTGCCAGCAGTCTAACAGGGCTTCAGCCCCAGCATTTT
>NA|NA|TRBJ2-2|TRBV9
CASSPRGSIGTNTGELFF
TGTGCCAGCAGCCCAAGGGGGTCGATAGGAACGAACACCGGGGAGCTGTTTTTT
>NA|NA|TRBJ1-6|TRBV6-7
CASSYERDAGNSPLHF
TGTGCCAGCAGTTACGAGAGGGACGCGGGTAATTCACCCCTCCACTTT
>TRBD1|few|TRBJ2-7|TRBV28
CASSFFFGTDSYEQYF
TGTGCCAGCAGTTTCTTCTTTGGGACAGACTCCTACGAGCAGTACTTC
>NA|many|TRBJ2-1|TRBV28
CASKQTTQQVGNEQFF
TGTGCCAGCAAACAGACCACGCAACAGGTGGGCAATGAGCAGTTCTTC
>NA|many|TRBJ2-3|TRBV6-2/TRBV6-3
CASSSGVPTDTQYF
TGTGCCAGCAGTTCAGGGGTACCCACAGATACGCAGTATTTT
>TRBD1|NA|TRBJ2-3|TRBV11-2
CASRPLWGQEFTDTQYF
TGTGCCAGCAGACCTTTGTGGGGACAGGAGTTCACAGATACGCAGTATTTT